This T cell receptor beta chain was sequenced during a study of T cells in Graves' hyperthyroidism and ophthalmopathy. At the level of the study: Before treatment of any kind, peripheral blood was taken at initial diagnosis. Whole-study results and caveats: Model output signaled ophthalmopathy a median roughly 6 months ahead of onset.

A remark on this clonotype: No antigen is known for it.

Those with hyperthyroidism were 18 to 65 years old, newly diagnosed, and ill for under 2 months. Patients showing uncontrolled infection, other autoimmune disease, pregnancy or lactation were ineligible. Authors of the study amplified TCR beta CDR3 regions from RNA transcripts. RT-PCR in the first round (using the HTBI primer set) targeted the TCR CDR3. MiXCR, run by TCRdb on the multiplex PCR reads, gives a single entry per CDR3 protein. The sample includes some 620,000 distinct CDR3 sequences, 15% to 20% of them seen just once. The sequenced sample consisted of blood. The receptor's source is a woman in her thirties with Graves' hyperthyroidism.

The CDR3 DNA follows: TGTGCCAGCAGTGCCTACCTAGACAGACCGACCTACGAGCAGTACTTC. This codes for CASSAYLDRPTYEQYF. The V gene is TRBV28, the J gene TRBJ2-7, with a tentative D call TRBD1 (5 bases). Germline CDR1 reads MDHEN; CDR2 reads SYDVKM. Between the trimmed V and J ends, which lost 5 bases and 2 bases, there was a span of 19 bases. The CDR3 has 16 amino acids.